The 6 T cell receptor beta chains listed next were all sequenced from one sample in a study of shared clonotypes between healthy human individuals. This table comes from immunoSEQ multiplex PCR, and its TCRdb copy is limited to in-frame clones, with some not included. Of 2 million to 2.5 million clones in the sample, approximately 90% are singletons; the top ten hold roughly 0.34%. The material sequenced was naive CD4+ T cells from PBMCs. Subset here: CD45RA+ positively selected. The receptors were sampled from a man aged 18 to 30 in good health. Some clones in this sample may be carry-over from other donors' samples.

The chain is built from TRBV6-1 and TRBJ1-5, with D possibly matching TRBD1 (5 bases). The V gene's germline CDR1 is MNHNS and CDR2 SASEGT. The V end was cut by 3 bases, the J end by 6 bases, with 12 bases between. The CDR3 contains 14 residues. The CDR3 region has the DNA TGTGCCAGCAGTGATCGGGACTCTAGTCAGCCCCAGCATTTT. Protein sequence: CASSDRDSSQPQHF.

Comment on this clone: The identical CDR3 is also encoded by other nucleotide sequences in the sample. The rearrangement uses TRBV5-1 and TRBJ1-1; D not certain. Germline assignment: CDR1 SGHRS and CDR2 YFSETQ. Trimming cost V 1 base and J 0 bases, with 7 bases left between them. The CDR3 runs 14 residues. CDR3: CASSLPGLNTEAFF. In DNA, the CDR3 is TGCGCCAGCAGCTTGCCCGGATTGAACACTGAAGCTTTCTTT.

The chain couples TRBV7-3 to TRBJ2-5; 11 bases are a match to TRBD1. The CDR3 covers 15 residues. Per the germline V gene, CDR1 is SGHTA and CDR2 is FQGTGA. V was pared by 5 bases and J by 7 bases, with 9 bases of the junction left unmatched. The CDR3 region has the DNA TGTGCCAGCAGCCTCGGGACAGGGGGTTACGGGACCCAGTACTTC. Protein: CASSLGTGGYGTQYF.

The J gene is TRBJ1-5, the V gene TRBV29-1; 9 nucleotides match TRBD1. Germline CDR1 and CDR2: SQVTM and ANQGSEA. V lost 5 bases to trimming and J lost 2 bases; unmatched junction nucleotides: 7. This CDR3 has 15 amino acids. DNA of the CDR3: TGCAGCGTTTCGGACAGGGGAGGAGGCAATCAGCCCCAGCATTTT. Translation gives CSVSDRGGGNQPQHF.

The rearrangement uses TRBV10-2 and TRBJ1-5; the D gene is possibly TRBD1 (6 bases). This CDR3 contains 13 residues. Germline CDR1 WSHSY, CDR2 SAAADI. V shed 6 bases and J shed 6 bases, with 12 bases lying between them. The CDR3 loop reads CASSGAGVQPQHF. DNA for the CDR3: TGCGCCAGCAGCGGTGCAGGGGTTCAGCCCCAGCATTTT.

The V call is TRBV5-1, the J call TRBJ2-2, with D unclear. The ends were cut back, 0 bases at V and 1 base at J, with 10 bases in the middle. In germline, CDR1 is SGHRS, CDR2 YFSETQ. The CDR3 spans 16 residues. This chain's CDR3 is CASSLAYAGNTGELFF. The CDR3 DNA follows: TGCGCCAGCAGCTTGGCCTACGCAGGGAACACCGGGGAGCTGTTTTTT.